The 15 T cell receptor beta chains listed next were all sequenced from one sample in a study of a mutant IDH1 vaccine in newly diagnosed glioma. Stated time point: week 35, safety follow-up. Vaccination comprised doses that each held 300 ug of mutant IDH1 20-mer peptide, plus topical imiquimod. Their antigen targets remain unknown. Some clones are missing from TCRdb's copy, which holds only in-frame ones; the method was immunoSEQ multiplex PCR. The table has around 32,000 clones, about four fifths seen once. Here the sequenced sample was PBMCs, taken from a glioma patient whose treatment included an IDH1 peptide vaccine. These receptors were collected from a middle-aged man with glioma. Some clones in this sample may be carry-over from other donors' samples.

The chain is built from TRBV6-4 and TRBJ2-3; possible D gene TRBD2, 6 bases. Trimming took 5 bases from V and 1 from J, leaving 16 bases between them. Germline CDR1 is MRHNA and CDR2 is SNTAGT. CDR3 size: 16 residues. In nucleotides, the CDR3 is TGTGCCAGCAGTCCTGGGGGGACCCCTGGCACAGATACGCAGTATTTT. It encodes CASSPGGTPGTDTQYF.

This clone was seen just once. The chain joins TRBV5-6 to TRBJ1-5; no clear D. The length of the CDR3 is 13 residues. V lost 0 bases and J lost 0, with 1 base in between. CDR1 is SGHDT, CDR2 YYEEEE, per germline. The CDR3 protein is CASSLGSNQPQHF. The CDR3 DNA follows: TGTGCCAGCAGCTTGGGTAGCAATCAGCCCCAGCATTTT.

The chain is built from TRBV5-1 and TRBJ2-5; D is possibly TRBD2 (7 bases). In germline, CDR1 is SGHRS, CDR2 YFSETQ. The CDR3 is 17 amino acids. Trimming removed 0 bases from V and 3 bases from J, with 18 bases in between. CDR3 sequence (DNA): TGCGCCAGCAGCTTGGGGCGGGGGCCCTTAAAGGAAGAGACCCAGTACTTC. It specifies CASSLGRGPLKEETQYF.

The DNA for the CDR3 is TGTGCCAGCAGTCGGGCCGACTTTCTGGGAAACACCATATATTTT. It is translated as CASSRADFLGNTIYF. This rearrangement joins TRBV6-5 to TRBJ1-3; D is unresolved. The germline CDR1 and CDR2 sequences are MNHEY and SVGAGI. The CDR3 runs 15 residues. V was cut by 5 bases and J by 4 bases, with 15 bases left in between.

This chain uses TRBV7-8 with TRBJ1-1; unclear D gene. The CDR3 loop spans 17 amino acids. From germline, CDR1 is SGHVS and CDR2 FQNEAQ. Trimming left V 5 bases short and J 1 base short, with 20 bases between. CDR3 sequence (DNA): TGTGCCAGCAGCGAAGGTCCAACCCTGAGGCCGAACACTGAAGCTTTCTTT. Its translation: CASSEGPTLRPNTEAFF.

This rearrangement joins TRBV19 to TRBJ1-2; 9 bases align to TRBD1. Germline V gene lookup returns CDR1 LNHDA and CDR2 SQIVND (reference sequence). V lost 6 bases, J lost 3 bases, and 14 bases stayed unmatched. This CDR3 is 17 amino acids long. CDR3 DNA: TGTGCCAGTAGAGCCTGGACAGGGGACGCCCACTACTATGGCTACACCTTC. This gives the protein CASRAWTGDAHYYGYTF.

This clone was seen more than once but under ten times. V and J are TRBV7-9 and TRBJ2-7; 9 bases agree with TRBD2. V shed 5 bases, J shed 2 bases, and the junction held 4 bases outside the gene matches. The CDR3 spans 14 residues. CDR1 is SEHNR and CDR2 is FQNEAQ in the germline V gene (reference sequence). CDR3 in amino acids: CASSPSGAAYEQYF. The CDR3 nucleotides read TGTGCCAGCAGCCCTAGCGGGGCGGCCTACGAGCAGTACTTC.

The rearrangement joins TRBV6-5 to TRBJ1-2; D unresolved. The CDR3 covers 15 residues. Germline V CDR1 and CDR2: MNHEY, SVGAGI. Between the trimmed V and J ends, which lost 5 bases and 3 bases, there was a span of 16 bases. The CDR3 is CASSRSRVPDYGYTF. DNA for the CDR3: TGTGCCAGCAGTCGCAGCCGGGTTCCCGACTATGGCTACACCTTC.

The rearrangement links TRBV7-3 to TRBJ1-3, with 9 positions matching TRBD1. The CDR3 contains 14 residues. Germline CDR1 is SGHTA and CDR2 is FQGTGA. V was clipped by 5 bases and J by 8 bases; unmatched bases: 7. The CDR3: CASSPRTGADTIYF. In DNA form, the CDR3 reads TGTGCCAGCAGCCCACGGACAGGGGCGGACACCATATATTTT.

This chain uses TRBV10-3 with TRBJ1-3; no clear D. This CDR3 is built from 13 residues. With 4 bases removed from V and 4 bases from J, the gap between germline ends came to 8 bases. Germline V CDR1 and CDR2: ENHRY, SYGVKD. CDR3 sequence: CAISAGFGNTIYF. In DNA, the CDR3 is TGTGCCATCAGTGCGGGGTTCGGAAACACCATATATTTT.

The rearrangement joins TRBV25-1 to TRBJ1-2; D gene ambiguous. The CDR3 has 10 amino acids. The germline V gene has CDR1 MGHDK and CDR2 SYGVNS. V shed 8 bases and J shed 4 bases, with 5 bases lying between them. In DNA form, the CDR3 reads TGTGCCAGCCCGGGCTATGGCTACACCTTC. It is translated as CASPGYGYTF.

The chain is built from TRBV30 and TRBJ2-5, with D possibly matching TRBD2 (5 bases). The DNA end favors TRBJ2-7, so the J call may be wrong. CDR1 and CDR2 (germline): GTSNPN, SVGIG (reference sequence). There are 12 residues in the CDR3. The DNA of the CDR3 is TGTGCCTGGAGCGTCGGGACCTACGAGCAGTACTTC. Translation: CAWSVGTYEQYF.

This CDR3 reads CASSTPGTGSLGGELFF. As DNA, the CDR3 is TGTGCCAGTAGTACCCCCGGGACAGGATCCCTGGGTGGGGAGCTGTTTTTT. The rearrangement uses TRBV19 and TRBJ2-2; 8 bases line up with TRBD1. With V trimmed by 4 bases and J by 8 bases, 15 bases remained unmatched. Germline-derived CDR1 and CDR2 are LNHDA and SQIVND (reference sequence). The CDR3 contains 17 residues.

The CDR3: CASSSGLSTDTQYF. In nucleotides, the CDR3 is TGTGCCAGCAGCTCAGGACTTAGCACAGATACGCAGTATTTT. V usage is TRBV7-2 and J usage is TRBJ2-3, with D perhaps TRBD2 (5 bases). V lost 4 bases and J 0 bases, leaving 8 bases between the germline ends. Germline CDR1 and CDR2: SGHTA and FQGNSA. The CDR3 totals 14 residues.

The rearrangement joins TRBV6-1 to TRBJ1-1; no clear D gene. Germline V gene lookup returns CDR1 MNHNS and CDR2 SASEGT. Deletions cut 1 base from V and 0 bases from J, with 15 bases between. The CDR3 is made up of 17 amino acids. The CDR3: CASSEGGSGDMNTEAFF. DNA of the CDR3: TGTGCCAGCAGTGAAGGTGGGAGTGGGGATATGAACACTGAAGCTTTCTTT.